Listed below are T cell receptor beta chains from one sample, sequenced in a study of tumor-infiltrating lymphocytes in oesophageal squamous cell carcinoma. One entry per CDR3 protein results from TCRdb running MiXCR on the PCR reads. The top ten hold approximately 14% of the sample, which has approximately 15,000 distinct CDR3 sequences, less than 60% seen once. The sequenced sample consisted of blood. These receptors all come from a male donor with esophageal squamous cell carcinoma. CDR3s include the opening cysteine and the closing phenylalanine or tryptophan. The D gene is left open where the match is weak. Size is omitted from some rows. Given values are once, few, many or a class for expanded clones.

TRBD1 . TRBJ1-5 TRBV27 TGTGCCAGCAGTCCGGGACAGCACCACAATCAGCCCCAGCATTTT CASSPGQHHNQPQHF
. . TRBJ2-7 TRBV6-8 TGTGCCAGCAGTGACCCGGCGGGGCCCTACGAGCAGTACTTC CASSDPAGPYEQYF
TRBD1 medium-sized TRBJ1-3 TRBV7-2 TGTGCCAGCAGCCGGGACAGGGGTTCTGGAAACACCATATATTTT CASSRDRGSGNTIYF
TRBD1 few TRBJ2-1 TRBV7-2 TGTGCCAGCAGCTCACGACTCCCCGGGACAGGGACATACAATGAGCAGTTCTTC CASSSRLPGTGTYNEQFF
TRBD2 . TRBJ2-3 TRBV6-6 TGTGCCAGCAGCCAACCCGGGACTAGCGACTCTAGCACAGATACGCAGTATTTT CASSQPGTSDSSTDTQYF
. few TRBJ2-7 TRBV28 TGTGCCAGCAGCGAACGGTACGAGCAGTACTTC CASSERYEQYF
. . TRBJ1-6 TRBV6-4 TGTGCCAGCAGTGACGCGGGAATAGCGGGAGCAGATACGCAGTACTTT CASSDAGIAGADTQYF
TRBD2 . TRBJ2-3 TRBV11-2 TGTGCCAGCAGCTTCCGTGGCGGGAGGGGGAACGCAGATACGCAGTATTTT CASSFRGGRGNADTQYF
TRBD2 once TRBJ2-1 TRBV5-3 TGTGCCAGCAGCGATCCCGGGACTAGCGTCTACGAGCAGTTCTTC CASSDPGTSVYEQFF
. . TRBJ1-4 TRBV12-3/TRBV12-4 TGTGCCAGCAGCATAAACGGGAGATTTAATGAAAAACTGTTTTTT CASSINGRFNEKLFF
. many TRBJ2-7 TRBV10-1 TGCGCCAGCAGTGAGTACAGTATATCTAATGAGCAGTACTTC CASSEYSISNEQYF
. . TRBJ2-1 TRBV6-1 TGTGCCAGCAGATTTAAGGGAACTAGCCGCGATGAGCAGTTCTTC CASRFKGTSRDEQFF
TRBD2 medium-sized TRBJ2-5 TRBV6-1 TGTGCCAGCAGTGTCCGACTAGCGGGGCAAGAGACCCAGTACTTC CASSVRLAGQETQYF
TRBD2 . TRBJ2-5 TRBV6-5 TGTGCCAGCAGAGAAGGACTAGCGGGAGTGGAGACCCAGTACTTC CASREGLAGVETQYF
. few TRBJ2-3 TRBV28 TGTGCCAGCAGTTTACCCCCGAATACGCAGTATTTT CASSLPPNTQYF
. . TRBJ2-2 TRBV7-3 TGTGCCAGCAGCTTACTCTCAGGGTTTACCGGGGAGCTGTTTTTT CASSLLSGFTGELFF
TRBD2 . TRBJ2-7 TRBV10-3 TGTGCCATCAAGGACCTAGCGGGAGGGAGCAACGAGCAGTACTTC CAIKDLAGGSNEQYF
. . TRBJ2-3 TRBV7-3 TGTGCCAGCAGCTTACTCCAGGGACGGGATACGCAGTATTTT CASSLLQGRDTQYF
. medium-sized TRBJ2-7 TRBV6-1 TGTGCCAGCAGTGATGACTCCTACGAGCAGTACTTC CASSDDSYEQYF
. . TRBJ2-3 TRBV7-2 TGTGCCAGCAGCTTATACAACTACGAGCAGTATTTT CASSLYNYEQYF
TRBD2 many TRBJ2-7 TRBV11-2 TGTGCCAGCAGCCCCCTCGGCGGGAGTGGCTCCTACGAGCAGTACTTC CASSPLGGSGSYEQYF
TRBD2 . TRBJ2-7 TRBV6-1 TGTGCCAGCACTGGACTAGCGGGGTTATACAATGAGCAGTACTTC CASTGLAGLYNEQYF
TRBD2 . TRBJ2-5 TRBV7-3 TGTGCCAGCAGCTTAACTTCCGGACTAGCTAGCGAGACCCAGTACTTC CASSLTSGLASETQYF
TRBD2 . TRBJ2-1 TRBV28 TGTGCCAGCAGTTTAACGGCGGGGGGCTCCTACAATGAGCAGTTCTTC CASSLTAGGSYNEQFF
. once TRBJ2-3 TRBV7-3 TGTGCCAGCAGCTTAACGGGGACCGCAGATACGCAGTATTTT CASSLTGTADTQYF
. . TRBJ2-5 TRBV5-1 TGCGCCAGCAGCTTGGTGGCAGAGCCCCAAGAGACCCAGTACTTC CASSLVAEPQETQYF
. many TRBJ1-2 TRBV19 TGTGCCAGTAGTATAAAAGGGCAGGACTATGGCTACACCTTC CASSIKGQDYGYTF
TRBD1 . TRBJ2-7 TRBV6-1 TGTGCCAGCAGCCACCCGGACAGGGGTTCTTACGAGCAGTACTTC CASSHPDRGSYEQYF